This note documents a single T cell receptor (beta chain) sequence. This clonotype was picked up a small number of times. The target of this receptor is not known. The record has no base qualities; no much larger clone is one base away. The sample originates from a study of T-cell reconstitution after alpha-beta-depleted transplantation in children listed by TCRdb under 2016. The study in broad terms: T-cell immune reconstitution after TCRalphabeta/CD19-depleted allogeneic hematopoietic cell transplantation in children was quantitatively tracked in the study by means of TCR repertoire profiling.

The library was obtained by PCR. These reads were obtained on an Illumina HiSeq 2500. Molecular barcoding was employed in the preparation of TCR libraries, with unique molecular identifiers being used to normalize TCRbeta repertoire quantification. TCRdb reanalyzed the raw reads on its own, using fastp at Q25 for trimming and MiXCR for clone calling, and kept in-frame beta chains. Records with the same CDR3 protein are collapsed into one entry carrying the most frequent genes and DNA. The sample table shows approximately 640,000 distinct CDR3 sequences, and approximately 15% are seen once. The ten largest clones capture under 1.2% of the sample. Via the germline V gene, CDR1 is SGHAT and CDR2 FQNNGV. CDR3 length: 14 amino acids, cysteine to phenylalanine. Left in the record is the CDR3 DNA by itself, 42 bases read in frame from the first base. V loses 3 bases of germline sequence and J loses 3 bases, and the interval between the two ends is 10 bases.

This TCR came from a human donor who donated a stem cell graft to a child with acute myeloid leukemia. The chain links TRBV11-2 with TRBJ2-3, with the D gene too uncertain to name. Source: PBMCs from the stem cell graft donor, taken from the stem cell graft. The CDR3 loop reads CASSLVSRTDTQYF. The nucleotides read TGTGCCAGCAGCTTGGTTTCCCGAACAGATACGCAGTATTTT.